The present T cell receptor (beta chain) was sequenced within a study of shared clonotypes between healthy human individuals. Partitioning of CD4+ cells yielded a CD45RA+ naive subset and a CD45RA-negative memory subset. This clone was seen a single time. Its antigen is unknown. Original data processing: Sequence data from immunoSEQ were junction-only and lacked quality scores; consequently, filtering differed. TCRdb keeps only in-frame clones here, not all; method: immunoSEQ multiplex PCR. Clone size and the V and J calls come from that table; the DNA yielded D and trimming. The table lists over a million clones, more than 75% of them singletons, with 0.4% to 0.55% in the top ten. The junction had 4 bases not matched to a gene; V was cut back by 5 bases and J by 2 bases. This CDR3 is built from 15 residues. CDR1 MNHNY and CDR2 SVGAGI come from the germline V gene (reference sequence). Study results and limitations: Clonotype sharing among the donors was expected to vary with sequencing depth. Four donors had around 5.5% of their naive CD4 clonotypes in common.

The source of this sequence is a man between 18 and 35 years old in good health. Some clones in this sample may be carry-over from other donors' samples. Material: memory CD4+ T cells from PBMCs. Subset described: CD45RA-negative fraction. This sequence joins TRBV6-6 and TRBJ2-5; 11 bases align to TRBD1. CDR3 loop: CASSLGTGGQETQYF. The CDR3 DNA sequence: TGTGCCAGCAGTCTCGGGACAGGGGGTCAAGAGACCCAGTACTTC.